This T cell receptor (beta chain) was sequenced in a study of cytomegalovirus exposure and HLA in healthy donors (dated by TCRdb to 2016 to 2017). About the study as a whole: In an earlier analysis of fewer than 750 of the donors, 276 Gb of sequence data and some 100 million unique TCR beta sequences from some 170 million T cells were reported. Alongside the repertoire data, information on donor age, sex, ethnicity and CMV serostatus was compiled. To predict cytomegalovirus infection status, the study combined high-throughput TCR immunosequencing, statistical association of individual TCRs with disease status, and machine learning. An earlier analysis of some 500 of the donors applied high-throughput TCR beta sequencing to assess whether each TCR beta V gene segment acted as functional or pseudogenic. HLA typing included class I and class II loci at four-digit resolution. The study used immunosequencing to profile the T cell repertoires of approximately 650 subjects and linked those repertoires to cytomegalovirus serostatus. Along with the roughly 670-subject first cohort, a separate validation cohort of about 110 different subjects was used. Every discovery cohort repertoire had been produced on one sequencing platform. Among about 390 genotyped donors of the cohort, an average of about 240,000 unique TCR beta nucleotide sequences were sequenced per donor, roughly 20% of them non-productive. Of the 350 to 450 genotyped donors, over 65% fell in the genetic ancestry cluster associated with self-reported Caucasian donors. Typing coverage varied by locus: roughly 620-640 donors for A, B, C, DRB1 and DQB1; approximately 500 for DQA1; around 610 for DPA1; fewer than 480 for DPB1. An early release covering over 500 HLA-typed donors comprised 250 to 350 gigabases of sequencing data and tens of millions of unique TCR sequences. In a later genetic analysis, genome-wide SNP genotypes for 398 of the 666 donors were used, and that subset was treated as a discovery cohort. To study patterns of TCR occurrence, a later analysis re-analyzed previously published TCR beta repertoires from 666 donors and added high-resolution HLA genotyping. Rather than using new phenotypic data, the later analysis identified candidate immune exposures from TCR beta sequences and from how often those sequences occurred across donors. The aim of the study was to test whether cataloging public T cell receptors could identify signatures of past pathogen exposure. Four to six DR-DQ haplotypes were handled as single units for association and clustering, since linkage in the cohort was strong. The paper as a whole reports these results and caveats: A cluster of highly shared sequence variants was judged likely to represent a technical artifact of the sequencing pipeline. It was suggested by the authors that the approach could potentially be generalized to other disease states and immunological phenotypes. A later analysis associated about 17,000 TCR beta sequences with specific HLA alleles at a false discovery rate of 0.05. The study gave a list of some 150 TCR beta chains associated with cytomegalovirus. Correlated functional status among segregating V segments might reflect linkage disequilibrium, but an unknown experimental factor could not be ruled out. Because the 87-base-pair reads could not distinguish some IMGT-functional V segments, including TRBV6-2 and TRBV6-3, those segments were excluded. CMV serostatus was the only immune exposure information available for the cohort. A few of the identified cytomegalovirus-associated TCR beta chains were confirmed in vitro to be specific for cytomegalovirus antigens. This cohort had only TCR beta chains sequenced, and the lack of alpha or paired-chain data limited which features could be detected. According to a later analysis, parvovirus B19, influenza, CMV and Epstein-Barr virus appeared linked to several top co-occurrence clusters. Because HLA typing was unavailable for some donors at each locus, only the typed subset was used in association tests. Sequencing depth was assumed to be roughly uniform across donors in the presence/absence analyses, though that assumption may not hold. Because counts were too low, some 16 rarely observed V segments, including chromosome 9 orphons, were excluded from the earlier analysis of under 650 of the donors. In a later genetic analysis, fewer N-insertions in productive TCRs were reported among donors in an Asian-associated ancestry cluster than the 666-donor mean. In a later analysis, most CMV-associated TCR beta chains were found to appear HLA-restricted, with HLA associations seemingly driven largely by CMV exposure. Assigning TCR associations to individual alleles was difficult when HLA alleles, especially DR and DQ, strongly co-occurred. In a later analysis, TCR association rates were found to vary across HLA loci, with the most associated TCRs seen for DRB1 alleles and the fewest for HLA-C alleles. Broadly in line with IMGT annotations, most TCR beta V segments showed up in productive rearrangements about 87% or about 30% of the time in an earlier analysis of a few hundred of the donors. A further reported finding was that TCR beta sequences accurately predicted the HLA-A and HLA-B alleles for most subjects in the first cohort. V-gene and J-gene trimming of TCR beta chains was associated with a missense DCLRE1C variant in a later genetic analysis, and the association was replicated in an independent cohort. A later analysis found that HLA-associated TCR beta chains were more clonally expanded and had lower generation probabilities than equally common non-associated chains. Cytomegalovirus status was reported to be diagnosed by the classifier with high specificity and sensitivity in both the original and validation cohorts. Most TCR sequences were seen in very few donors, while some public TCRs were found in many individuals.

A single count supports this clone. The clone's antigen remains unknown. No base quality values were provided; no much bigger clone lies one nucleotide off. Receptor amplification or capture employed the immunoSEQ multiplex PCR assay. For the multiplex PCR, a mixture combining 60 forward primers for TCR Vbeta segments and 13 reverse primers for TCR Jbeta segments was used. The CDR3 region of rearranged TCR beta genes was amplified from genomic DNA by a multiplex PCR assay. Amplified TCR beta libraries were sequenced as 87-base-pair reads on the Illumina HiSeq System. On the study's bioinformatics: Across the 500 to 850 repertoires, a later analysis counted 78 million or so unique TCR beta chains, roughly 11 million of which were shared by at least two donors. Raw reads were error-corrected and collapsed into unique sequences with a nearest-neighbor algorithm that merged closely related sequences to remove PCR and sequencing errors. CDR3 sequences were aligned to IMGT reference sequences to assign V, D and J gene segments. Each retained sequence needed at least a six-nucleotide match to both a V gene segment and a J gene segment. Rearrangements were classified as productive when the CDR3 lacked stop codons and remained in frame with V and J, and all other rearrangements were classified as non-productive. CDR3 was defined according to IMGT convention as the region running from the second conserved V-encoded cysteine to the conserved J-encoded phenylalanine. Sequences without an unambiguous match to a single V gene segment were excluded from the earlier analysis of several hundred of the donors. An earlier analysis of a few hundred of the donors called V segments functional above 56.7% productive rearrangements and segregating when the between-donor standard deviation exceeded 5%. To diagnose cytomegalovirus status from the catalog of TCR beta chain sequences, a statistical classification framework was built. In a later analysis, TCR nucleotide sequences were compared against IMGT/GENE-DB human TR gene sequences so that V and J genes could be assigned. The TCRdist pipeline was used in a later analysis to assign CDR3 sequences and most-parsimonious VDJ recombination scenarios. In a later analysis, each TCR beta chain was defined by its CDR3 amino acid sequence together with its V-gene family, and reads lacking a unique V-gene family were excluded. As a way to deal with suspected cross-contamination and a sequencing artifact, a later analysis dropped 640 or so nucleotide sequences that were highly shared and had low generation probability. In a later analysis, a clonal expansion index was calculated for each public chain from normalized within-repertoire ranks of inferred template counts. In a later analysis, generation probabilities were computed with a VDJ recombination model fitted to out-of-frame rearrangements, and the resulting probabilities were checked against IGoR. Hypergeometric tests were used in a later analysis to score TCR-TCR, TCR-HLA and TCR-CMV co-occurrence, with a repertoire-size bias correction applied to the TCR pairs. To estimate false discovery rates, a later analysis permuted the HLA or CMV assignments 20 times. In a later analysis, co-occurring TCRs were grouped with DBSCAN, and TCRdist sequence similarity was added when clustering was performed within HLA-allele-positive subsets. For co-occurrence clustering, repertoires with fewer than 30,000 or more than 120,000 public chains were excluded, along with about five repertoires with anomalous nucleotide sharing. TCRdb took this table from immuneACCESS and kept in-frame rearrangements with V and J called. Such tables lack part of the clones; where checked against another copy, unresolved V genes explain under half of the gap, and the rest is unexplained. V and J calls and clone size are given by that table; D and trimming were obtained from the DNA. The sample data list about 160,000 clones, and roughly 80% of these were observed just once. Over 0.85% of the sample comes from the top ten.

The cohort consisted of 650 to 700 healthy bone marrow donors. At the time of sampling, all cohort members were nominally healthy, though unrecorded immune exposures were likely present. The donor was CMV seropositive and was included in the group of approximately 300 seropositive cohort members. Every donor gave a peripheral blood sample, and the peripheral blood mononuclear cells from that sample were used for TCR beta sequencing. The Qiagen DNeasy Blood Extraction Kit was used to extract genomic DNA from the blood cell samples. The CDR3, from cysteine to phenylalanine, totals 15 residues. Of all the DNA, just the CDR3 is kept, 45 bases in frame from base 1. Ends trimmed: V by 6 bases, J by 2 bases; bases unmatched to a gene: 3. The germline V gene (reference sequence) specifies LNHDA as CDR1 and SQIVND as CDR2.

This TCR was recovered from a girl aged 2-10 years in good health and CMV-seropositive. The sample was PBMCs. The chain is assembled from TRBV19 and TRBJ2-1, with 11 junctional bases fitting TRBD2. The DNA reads TGTGCCAGTAGGAATAGCGGGGGGGCCTACAATGAGCAGTTCTTC. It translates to CASRNSGGAYNEQFF.